The text below deals with one T cell receptor beta chain. This specimen belongs to a study of blood T cell repertoires in COVID-19. Sequencing was performed with immunoSEQ multiplex PCR; in TCRdb, only in-frame clones are kept and a portion is missing. The top ten clones hold roughly 6.3% of a sample with 250,000 to 300,000 clones, approximately 90% of them seen once. Germline V gives CDR1 LNHDA, CDR2 SQIVND (reference sequence). Trimming cost V 5 bases and J 3 bases; bases outside gene matches: 10. This CDR3 is built from 17 residues. Material: peripheral blood. The origin of this receptor is a woman aged 45 to 65 with COVID-19, enrolled during active disease. The V gene is TRBV19, the J gene TRBJ2-1; 10 bases are shared with TRBD2. The CDR3 DNA is TGTGCCAGTAGTCCTCTAGCGGGAGCAGATCTCTACAATGAGCAGTTCTTC. Its translation: CASSPLAGADLYNEQFF.